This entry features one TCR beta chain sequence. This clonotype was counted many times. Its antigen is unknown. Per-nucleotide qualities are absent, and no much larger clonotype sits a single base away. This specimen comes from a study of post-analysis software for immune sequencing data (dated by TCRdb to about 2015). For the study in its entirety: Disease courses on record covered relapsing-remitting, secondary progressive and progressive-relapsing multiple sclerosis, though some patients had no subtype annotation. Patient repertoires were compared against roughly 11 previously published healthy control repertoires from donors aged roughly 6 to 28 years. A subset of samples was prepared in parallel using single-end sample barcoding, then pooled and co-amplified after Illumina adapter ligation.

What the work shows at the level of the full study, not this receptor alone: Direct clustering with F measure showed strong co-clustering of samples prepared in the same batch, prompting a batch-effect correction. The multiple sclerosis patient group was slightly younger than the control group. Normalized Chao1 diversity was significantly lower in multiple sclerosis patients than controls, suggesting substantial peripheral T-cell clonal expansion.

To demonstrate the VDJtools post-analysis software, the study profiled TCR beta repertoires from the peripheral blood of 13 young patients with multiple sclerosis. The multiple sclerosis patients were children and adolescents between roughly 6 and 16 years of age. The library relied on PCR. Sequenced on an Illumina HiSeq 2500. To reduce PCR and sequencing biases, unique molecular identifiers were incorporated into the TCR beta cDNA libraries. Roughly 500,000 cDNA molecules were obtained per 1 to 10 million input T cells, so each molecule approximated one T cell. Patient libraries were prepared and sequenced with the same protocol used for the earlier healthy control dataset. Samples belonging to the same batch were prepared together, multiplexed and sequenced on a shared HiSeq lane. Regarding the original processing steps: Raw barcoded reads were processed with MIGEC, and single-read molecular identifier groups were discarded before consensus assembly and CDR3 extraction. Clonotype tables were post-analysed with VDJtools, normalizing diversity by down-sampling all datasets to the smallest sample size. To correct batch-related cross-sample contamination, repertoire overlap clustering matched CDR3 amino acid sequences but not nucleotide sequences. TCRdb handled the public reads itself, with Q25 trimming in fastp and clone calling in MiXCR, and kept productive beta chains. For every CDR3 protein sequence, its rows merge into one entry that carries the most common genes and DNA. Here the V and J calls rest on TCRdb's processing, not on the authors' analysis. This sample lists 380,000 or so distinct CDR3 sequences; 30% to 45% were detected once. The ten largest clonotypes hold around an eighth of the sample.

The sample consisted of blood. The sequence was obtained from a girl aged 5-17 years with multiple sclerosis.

In nucleotides, the sequence is TGTGCCAGCAGCTTAGGCCGTTCTTACGAGCAGTACTTC. Translation gives CASSLGRSYEQYF. The chain joins TRBV7-9 to TRBJ2-7, with no confidently assigned D gene. V is pared back by 1 base and J by 4 bases, with 8 bases lying between the germline termini. The CDR3, cysteine through phenylalanine, is 13 amino acids long. The DNA shown is the 39-base CDR3, in frame from base 1. Taken from the germline V gene (reference sequence), the CDR1 and CDR2 loops are SEHNR and FQNEAQ.